This T cell receptor beta chain is drawn from a study of T-cell memory formation after mild COVID-19. Study-wide context: Among the donors, TCR clusters were largely specific to each donor.

Study results and limitations: Clonal second-wave expansions that peaked on day 37 had unconfirmed SARS-CoV-2 specificity. A second wave expanding day 15 to 37 was CD4+-biased; contracting clones were balanced.

Details on this clonotype: What it recognizes is unknown.

Germline lookup yields CDR1 SQVTM and CDR2 ANQGSEA. This CDR3 has 14 residues. V was clipped by 5 bases and J by 3 bases; unmatched bases: 7. TCRdb recomputed calls from the 5' RACE reads with MiXCR, one row per CDR3 protein. The sample has about 400,000 distinct CDR3 sequences, 20% to 30% seen once. The specimen was PBMCs or a T cell subset sorted from them (not recorded which). This chain uses TRBV29-1 with TRBJ2-7; 10 nucleotides align to TRBD2. The sequence derives from an adult woman who had mild COVID-19 (a few samples of this study predate the infection). Cell type and time point are not known. For the CDR3, the DNA is TGCAGCGTTAAACGGACTAGCGGTTACTACGAGCAGTACTTC. Translating it yields CSVKRTSGYYEQYF.